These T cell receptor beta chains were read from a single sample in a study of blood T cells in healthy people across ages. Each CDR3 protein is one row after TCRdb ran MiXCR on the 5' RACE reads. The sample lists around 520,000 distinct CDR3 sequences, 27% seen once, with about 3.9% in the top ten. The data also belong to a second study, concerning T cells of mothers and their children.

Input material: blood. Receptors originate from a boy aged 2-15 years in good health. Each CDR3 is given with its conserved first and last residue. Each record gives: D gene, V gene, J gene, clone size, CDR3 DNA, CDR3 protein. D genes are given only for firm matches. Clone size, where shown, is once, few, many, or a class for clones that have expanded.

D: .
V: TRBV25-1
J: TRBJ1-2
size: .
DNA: TGTGCCAGCAGTGAATATTCCTATGGCTACACCTTC
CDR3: CASSEYSYGYTF

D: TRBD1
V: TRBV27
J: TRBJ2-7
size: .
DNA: TGTGCCAGCAGTTTATCTTGGGACAGGAGCTCCTACGAGCAGTACTTC
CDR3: CASSLSWDRSSYEQYF

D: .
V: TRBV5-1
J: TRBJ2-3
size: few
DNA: TGCGCCAGCAGCTTGGAGGGGACCGCAGATACGCAGTATTTT
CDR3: CASSLEGTADTQYF

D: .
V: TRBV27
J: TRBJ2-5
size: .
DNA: TGTGCCAGCAGTTTATTGGACTACCTTTGGGAGACCCAGTACTTC
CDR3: CASSLLDYLWETQYF

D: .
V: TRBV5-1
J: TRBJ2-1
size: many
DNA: TGCGCCAGCATACCGACCCCGGGGACGAGCAATGAGCAGTTCTTC
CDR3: CASIPTPGTSNEQFF

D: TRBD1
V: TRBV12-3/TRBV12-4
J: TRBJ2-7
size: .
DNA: TGTGCCAGCAGTTTCGCGACAGGGGGCTCTAACGAGCAGTACTTC
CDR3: CASSFATGGSNEQYF

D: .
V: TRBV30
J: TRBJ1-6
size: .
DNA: TGTGCCTGGGCCCTGGGGTCACCCCTCCACTTT
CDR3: CAWALGSPLHF

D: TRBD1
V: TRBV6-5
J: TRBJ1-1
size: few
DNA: TGTGCCAGCAGTTACCGGTGGGACAGGGCAAACTCCTTT
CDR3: CASSYRWDRANSF

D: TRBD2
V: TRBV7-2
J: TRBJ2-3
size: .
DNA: TGTGCCGGCAGCTTAGCCTCTAGCGGGGGCCCCACAGATACGCAGTATTTT
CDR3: CAGSLASSGGPTDTQYF

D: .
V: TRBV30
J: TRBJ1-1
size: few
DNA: TGTGCCTGGAGTCTGGGGATGAACACTGAAGCTTTCTTT
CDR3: CAWSLGMNTEAFF

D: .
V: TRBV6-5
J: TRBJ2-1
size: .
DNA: TGTGCCAGCAGTGGGCGTCCCCCGGCAAATGAGCAGTTCTTC
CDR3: CASSGRPPANEQFF

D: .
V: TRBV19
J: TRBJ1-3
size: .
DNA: TGTGCCAGTAGTCCCACAAACGACAGGCTGAGCTCTGGAAACACCATATATTTT
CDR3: CASSPTNDRLSSGNTIYF

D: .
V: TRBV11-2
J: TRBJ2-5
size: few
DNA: TGTGCCAGCAGCCTTTCTATCGGGGAGACCCAGTACTTC
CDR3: CASSLSIGETQYF

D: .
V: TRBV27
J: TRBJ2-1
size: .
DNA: TGTGCCAGCAGTTTTGGGGGGACAGTCGGGACTGAGCAGTTCTTC
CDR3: CASSFGGTVGTEQFF

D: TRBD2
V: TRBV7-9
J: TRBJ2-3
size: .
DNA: TGTGCCAGCAGCTTCCTTACTAGCGGGAGAGCCGATACGCAGTATTTT
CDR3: CASSFLTSGRADTQYF

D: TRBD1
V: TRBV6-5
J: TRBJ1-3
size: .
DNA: TGTGCCACCCAAACGGGACAGGGAAACACCATATATTTT
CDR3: CATQTGQGNTIYF

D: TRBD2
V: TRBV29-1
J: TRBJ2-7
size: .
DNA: TGCAGCGGTGGACTAGCGGGAAACGAGCAGTACTTC
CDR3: CSGGLAGNEQYF

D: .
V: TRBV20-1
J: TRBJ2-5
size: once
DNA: TGCAGTGCTAGAGGGAGGGGGTACCAAGAGACCCAGTACTTC
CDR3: CSARGRGYQETQYF

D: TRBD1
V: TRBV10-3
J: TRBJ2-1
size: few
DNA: TGTGCCATCGCGGCCCGGGGACAGGGGGGGGACAATGAGCAGTTCTTC
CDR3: CAIAARGQGGDNEQFF

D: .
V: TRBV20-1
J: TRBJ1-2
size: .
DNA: TGCAGTGCTAGGCAGGGCCTCTATGGCTACACCTTC
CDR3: CSARQGLYGYTF

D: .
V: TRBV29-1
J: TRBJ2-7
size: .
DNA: TGCAGCGTTTTTGAGGCCGTGGGGGAGCAGTACTTC
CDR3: CSVFEAVGEQYF

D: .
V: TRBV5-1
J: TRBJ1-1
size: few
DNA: TGCGCCAGCAGCTTGGTATTTGGGTCAGAAGCTTTCTTT
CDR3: CASSLVFGSEAFF

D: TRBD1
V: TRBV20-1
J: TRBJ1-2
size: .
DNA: TGCAGTGCTAGAGATTTGACAGGGGCATATGGCTACACCTTC
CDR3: CSARDLTGAYGYTF

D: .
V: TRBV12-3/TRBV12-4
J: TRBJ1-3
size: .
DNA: TGTGCCAGCAGTTCCACTGGCGGAAACACCATATATTTT
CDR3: CASSSTGGNTIYF

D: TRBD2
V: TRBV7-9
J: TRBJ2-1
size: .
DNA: TGTGCCAGCAGCCCCGGGACTAGAAGGGACAATGAGCAGTTCTTC
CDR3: CASSPGTRRDNEQFF

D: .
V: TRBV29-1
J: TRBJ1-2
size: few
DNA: TGCAGCGCTCGAAGATTGTCCACTGGGTATGGCTACACCTTC
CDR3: CSARRLSTGYGYTF

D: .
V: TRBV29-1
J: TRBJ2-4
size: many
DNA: TGCAGCGCCAGGGCTTTGGATGACATTCAGTACTTC
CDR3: CSARALDDIQYF

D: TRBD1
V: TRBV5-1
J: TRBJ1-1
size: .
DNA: TGCGCCAGCAGCACCCGACAGGGAGGGTTGAACACTGAAGCTTTCTTT
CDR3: CASSTRQGGLNTEAFF

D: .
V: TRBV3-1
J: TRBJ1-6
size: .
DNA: TGTGCCAGTAGCCAAGCTGACAGCTATTCACCCCTCCACTTT
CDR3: CASSQADSYSPLHF

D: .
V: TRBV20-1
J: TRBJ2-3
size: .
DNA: TGCAGTGCTACCCCCTTTTCGGTTAGTCGGTATACGCAGTATTTT
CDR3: CSATPFSVSRYTQYF